These 11 T cell receptor beta chains were sequenced from one sample in a study of blood T cell repertoires in COVID-19. Data came from immunoSEQ multiplex PCR; TCRdb stores just in-frame clones and leaves some out. Among fewer than 300,000 clones, about 91% were seen once, and the ten largest hold approximately 1.2%. The sequenced sample consisted of PBMCs or T cells enriched from blood (not recorded which). These receptor sequences come from a woman between 40 and 50 years old with acute COVID-19.

V gene TRBV29-1 combines with J gene TRBJ1-2; D gene uncertain. The CDR3 is 13 residues long. Per the germline V gene, CDR1 is SQVTM and CDR2 is ANQGSEA. V lost 0 bases and J 8 bases, leaving 13 bases between the germline ends. CDR3 amino acids: CSVEEQFLGGYTF. The CDR3 DNA sequence: TGCAGCGTTGAAGAACAGTTCCTTGGGGGCTACACCTTC.

By sample fraction, this clone is medium-sized. V usage is TRBV19 and J usage is TRBJ2-2; 11 positions agree with TRBD1. The V and J ends lost 11 bases and 3 bases, in that order; junction bases with no gene match: 5. CDR3 size: 14 residues. Germline V CDR1 and CDR2: LNHDA, SQIVND (reference sequence). CDR3 sequence reads: CALRGQGDTGELFF. CDR3 bases: TGTGCCCTGAGGGGACAGGGGGACACCGGGGAGCTGTTTTTT.

This clone was picked up a small number of times. The chain joins TRBV18 to TRBJ2-2; 13 nucleotides agree with TRBD2. Trimming at V came to 2 bases and at J to 5 bases, leaving 5 bases not matched to a gene. Germline V gives CDR1 KGHSH, CDR2 LQKENI. This CDR3 is 17 amino acids long. CDR3 protein: CASSPKGTSGMTGELFF. CDR3 bases: TGTGCCAGCTCACCAAAGGGGACTAGCGGGATGACCGGGGAGCTGTTTTTT.

The V gene is TRBV28, the J gene TRBJ1-5; D gene ambiguous. V lost 7 bases and J 5 bases, leaving 9 bases between the germline ends. This CDR3 spans 12 amino acids. From germline, CDR1 is MDHEN and CDR2 SYDVKM. This CDR3 reads CASTVVDQPQHF. CDR3 sequence (DNA): TGTGCCAGCACGGTGGTCGATCAGCCCCAGCATTTT.

This clone showed up just once. The chain is built from TRBV19 and TRBJ1-5, with D unresolved. Germline V gene lookup returns CDR1 LNHDA and CDR2 SQIVND (reference sequence). Trimming pared 6 bases from V and 2 bases from J, leaving 11 bases between. The CDR3 is made up of 14 amino acids. The CDR3 reads CASRKVGGNQPQHF. Here the CDR3 DNA reads TGTGCCAGTAGAAAAGTCGGGGGCAATCAGCCCCAGCATTTT.

The CDR3 DNA is TGTGCCAGCAGCTTATACAGAGGGGAGACCCAGTACTTC. Translation: CASSLYRGETQYF. The J gene is TRBJ2-5, the V gene TRBV7-3, with D possibly being TRBD2 (5 bases). CDR3 length: 13 residues. Per germline, CDR1 SGHTA and CDR2 FQGTGA. V was shortened by 2 bases and J by 5 bases, with 9 bases between the two germline ends.

The chain carries TRBV28 and TRBJ1-2; D not resolved. This CDR3 has 13 residues. CDR1 is MDHEN and CDR2 is SYDVKM in the germline V gene. The germline V and J ends were trimmed by 6 bases and 5 bases, with 13 bases remaining between them. The DNA of the CDR3 is TGTGCCAGCAGCCCAACTGGGAGGTATGGCTACACCTTC. Translated: CASSPTGRYGYTF.

This clone was seen only once. The V call is TRBV24-1, the J call TRBJ1-1; the D is unclear. The CDR3 has 12 amino acids. Trimming took 5 bases from V and 4 from J, leaving 7 bases between them. The germline gives CDR1 KGHDR, CDR2 SFDVKD. The CDR3 DNA reads as TGTGCCACCAGTGGACGGGGCACTGAAGCTTTCTTT. It encodes CATSGRGTEAFF.

The chain combines TRBV5-1 with TRBJ2-1; D remains ambiguous. CDR3 length: 14 residues. Trimming took 2 bases from V and 4 from J, leaving 10 bases between them. The germline gives CDR1 SGHRS, CDR2 YFSETQ. CDR3 loop: CASSFGSRYNEQFF. The CDR3, as DNA: TGCGCCAGCAGCTTCGGGTCTAGGTACAATGAGCAGTTCTTC.

The genes are TRBV4-1 and TRBJ2-2; possible D gene TRBD2, 5 bases. CDR1 and CDR2 from the germline V gene are MGHRA and YSYEKL. Trimming cost V 4 bases and J 1 base, with 13 bases left between them. The CDR3 covers 16 residues. The CDR3 loop reads CASSLQRTQNTGELFF. CDR3 in DNA: TGCGCCAGCAGCCTCCAGCGGACTCAGAACACCGGGGAGCTGTTTTTT.

This chain joins TRBV19 and TRBJ2-5, with D possibly being TRBD1 (5 bases). The V and J ends lost 7 bases and 1 base respectively, with 10 bases between them. The germline gives CDR1 LNHDA, CDR2 SQIVND (reference sequence). This CDR3 has 13 amino acids. The CDR3 region is CASNRQTQETQYF. CDR3 nucleotide sequence: TGTGCCAGTAATCGACAGACCCAAGAGACCCAGTACTTC.